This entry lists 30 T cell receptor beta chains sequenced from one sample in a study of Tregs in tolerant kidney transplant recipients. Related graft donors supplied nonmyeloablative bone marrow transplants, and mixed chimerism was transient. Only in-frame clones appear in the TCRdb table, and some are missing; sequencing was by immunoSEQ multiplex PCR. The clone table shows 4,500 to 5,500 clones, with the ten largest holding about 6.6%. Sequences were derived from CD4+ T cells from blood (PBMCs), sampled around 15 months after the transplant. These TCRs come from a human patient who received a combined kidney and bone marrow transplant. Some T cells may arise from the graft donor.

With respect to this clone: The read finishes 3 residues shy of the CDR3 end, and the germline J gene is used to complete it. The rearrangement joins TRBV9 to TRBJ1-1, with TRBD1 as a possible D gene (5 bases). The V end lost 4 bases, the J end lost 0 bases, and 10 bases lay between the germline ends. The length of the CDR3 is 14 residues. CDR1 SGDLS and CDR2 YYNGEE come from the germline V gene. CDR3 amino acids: CASSMTDLNTEAFF. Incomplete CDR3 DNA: TGTGCCAGCAGCATGACAGACTTGAACACTGAA.

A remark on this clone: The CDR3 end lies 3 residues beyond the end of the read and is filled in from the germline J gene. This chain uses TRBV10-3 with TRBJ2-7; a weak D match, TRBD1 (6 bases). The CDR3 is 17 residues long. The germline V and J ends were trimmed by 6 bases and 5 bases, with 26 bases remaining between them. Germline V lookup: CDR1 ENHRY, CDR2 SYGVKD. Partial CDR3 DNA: TGTGCCATCAGCGACCCTAGTGCAGGGGCCGGTTTAAACGAG. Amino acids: CAISDPSAGAGLNE. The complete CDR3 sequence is CAISDPSAGAGLNEQYF.

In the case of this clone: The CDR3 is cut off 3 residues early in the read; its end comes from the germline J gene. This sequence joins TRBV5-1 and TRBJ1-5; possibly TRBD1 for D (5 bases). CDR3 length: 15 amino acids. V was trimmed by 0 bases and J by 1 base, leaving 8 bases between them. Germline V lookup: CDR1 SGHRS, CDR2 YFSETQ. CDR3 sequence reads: CASSLAGHSNQPQHF. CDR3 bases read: TGCGCCAGCAGCTTGGCAGGGCACAGCAATCAGCCC.

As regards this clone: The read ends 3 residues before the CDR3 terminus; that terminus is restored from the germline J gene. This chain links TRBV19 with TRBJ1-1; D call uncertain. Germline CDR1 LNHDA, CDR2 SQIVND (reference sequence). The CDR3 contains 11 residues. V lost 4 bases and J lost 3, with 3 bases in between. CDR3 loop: CASSTDTEAFF. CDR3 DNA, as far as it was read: TGTGCCAGTAGTACAGACACTGAA. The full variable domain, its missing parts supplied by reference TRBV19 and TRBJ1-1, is DGGITQSPKYLFRKEGQNVTLSCEQNLNHDAMYWYRQDPGQGLRLIYYSQIVNDFQKGDIAEGYSVSREKKESFPLTVTSAQKNPTAFYLCASSTDTEAFFGQGTRLTVV.

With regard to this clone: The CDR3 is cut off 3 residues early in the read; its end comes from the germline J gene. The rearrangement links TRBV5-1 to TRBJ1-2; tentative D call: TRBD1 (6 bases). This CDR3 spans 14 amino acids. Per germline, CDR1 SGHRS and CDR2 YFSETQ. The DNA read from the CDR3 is TGCGCCAGCAGCTTGGAGGGGGAGTTGTGGGGC. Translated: CASSLEGELWG. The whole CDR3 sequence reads CASSLEGELWGYTF.

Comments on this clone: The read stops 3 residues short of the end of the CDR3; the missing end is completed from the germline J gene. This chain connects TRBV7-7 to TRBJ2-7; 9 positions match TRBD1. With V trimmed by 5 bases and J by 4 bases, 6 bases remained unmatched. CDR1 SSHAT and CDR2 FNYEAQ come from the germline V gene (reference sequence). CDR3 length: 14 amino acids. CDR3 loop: CASSPGQGNYEQYF. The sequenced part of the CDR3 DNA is TGTGCCAGCAGCCCTGGACAGGGGAATTACGAG.

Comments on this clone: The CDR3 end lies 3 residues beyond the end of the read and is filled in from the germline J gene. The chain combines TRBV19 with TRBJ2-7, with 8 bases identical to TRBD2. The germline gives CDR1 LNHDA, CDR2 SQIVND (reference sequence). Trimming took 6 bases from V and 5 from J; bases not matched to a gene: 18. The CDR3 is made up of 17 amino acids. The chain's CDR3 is CASSLYGTSDRPNEQYF. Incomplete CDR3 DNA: TGTGCCAGTAGCTTATACGGGACTAGTGATCGACCCAACGAG.

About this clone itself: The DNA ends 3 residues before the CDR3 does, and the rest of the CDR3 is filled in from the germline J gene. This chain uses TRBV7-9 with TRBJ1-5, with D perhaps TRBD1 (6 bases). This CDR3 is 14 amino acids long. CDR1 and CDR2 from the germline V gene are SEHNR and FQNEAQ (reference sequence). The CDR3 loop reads CASSLDRGSKPQHF. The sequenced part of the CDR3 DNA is TGTGCCAGCAGCTTAGATAGGGGGTCGAAACCC. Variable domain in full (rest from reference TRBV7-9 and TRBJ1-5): DTGVSQNPRHKITKRGQNVTFRCDPISEHNRLYWYRQTLGQGPEFLTYFQNEAQLEKSRLLSDRFSAERPKGSFSTLEIQRTEQGDSAMYLCASSLDRGSKPQHFGDGTRLSIL.

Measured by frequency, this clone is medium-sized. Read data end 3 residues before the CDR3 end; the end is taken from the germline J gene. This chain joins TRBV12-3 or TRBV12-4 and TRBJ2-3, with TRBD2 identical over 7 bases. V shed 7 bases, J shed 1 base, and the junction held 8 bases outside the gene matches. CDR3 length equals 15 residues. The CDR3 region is CASTLGGRGTDTQYF. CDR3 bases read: TGTGCCAGCACCCTCGGGGGGAGAGGCACAGATACG.

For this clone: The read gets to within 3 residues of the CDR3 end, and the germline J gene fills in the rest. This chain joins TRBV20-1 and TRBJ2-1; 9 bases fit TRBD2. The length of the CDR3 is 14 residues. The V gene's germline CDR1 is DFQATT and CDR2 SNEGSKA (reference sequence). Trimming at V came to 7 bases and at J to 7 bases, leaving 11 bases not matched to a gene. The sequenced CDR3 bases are TGCAGTGTTAGTGGGCAGCGGGGGGATAATGAG. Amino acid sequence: CSVSGQRGDNE. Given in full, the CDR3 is CSVSGQRGDNEQFF.

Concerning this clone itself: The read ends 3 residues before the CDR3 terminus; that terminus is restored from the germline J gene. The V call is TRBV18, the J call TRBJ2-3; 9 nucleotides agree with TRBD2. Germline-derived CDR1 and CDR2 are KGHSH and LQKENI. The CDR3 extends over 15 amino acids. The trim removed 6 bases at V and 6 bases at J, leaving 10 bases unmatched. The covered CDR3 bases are TGTGCCAGCTCCCCGGGGACTAGCTCCAGCGATACG. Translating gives CASSPGTSSSDT. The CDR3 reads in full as CASSPGTSSSDTQYF.

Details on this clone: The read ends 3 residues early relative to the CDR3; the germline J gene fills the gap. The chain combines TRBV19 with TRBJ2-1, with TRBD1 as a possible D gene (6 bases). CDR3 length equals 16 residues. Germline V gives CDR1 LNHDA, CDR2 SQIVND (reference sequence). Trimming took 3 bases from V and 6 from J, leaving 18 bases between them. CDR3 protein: CASSIRTAQITNEQFF. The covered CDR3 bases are TGTGCCAGTAGTATTAGGACAGCCCAAATTACCAATGAG.

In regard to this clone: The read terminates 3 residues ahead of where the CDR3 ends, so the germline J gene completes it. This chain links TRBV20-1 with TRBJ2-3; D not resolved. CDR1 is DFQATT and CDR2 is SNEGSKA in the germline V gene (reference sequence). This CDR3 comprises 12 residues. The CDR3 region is CSASPRLEPQYF. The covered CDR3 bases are TGCAGTGCTAGTCCGCGGCTAGAACCG.

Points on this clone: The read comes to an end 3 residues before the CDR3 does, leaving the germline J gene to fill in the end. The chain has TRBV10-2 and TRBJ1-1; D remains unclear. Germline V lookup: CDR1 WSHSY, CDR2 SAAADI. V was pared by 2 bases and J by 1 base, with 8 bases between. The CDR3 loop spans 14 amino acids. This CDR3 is CASSEGRRNTEAFF. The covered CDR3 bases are TGCGCCAGCAGTGAGGGCAGGCGGAACACTGAA.

The CDR3 sequence: CASSLNRVRTDTQYF. CDR3 bases read: TGTGCCAGCAGTTTAAATAGGGTCCGCACAGATACG. The chain combines TRBV28 with TRBJ2-3; no clear D gene. The CDR3 extends 3 residues past the end of the read, so its final part is completed from the germline J gene. V shed 2 bases and J shed 1 base, with 10 bases lying between them. CDR1 is MDHEN and CDR2 is SYDVKM in the germline V gene. This CDR3 has 15 amino acids.

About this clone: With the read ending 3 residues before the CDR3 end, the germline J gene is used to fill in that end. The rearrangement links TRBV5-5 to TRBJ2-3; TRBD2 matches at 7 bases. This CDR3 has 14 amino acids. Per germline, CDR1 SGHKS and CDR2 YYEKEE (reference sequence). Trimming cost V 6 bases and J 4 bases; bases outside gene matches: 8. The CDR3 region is CASTMGGGADTQYF. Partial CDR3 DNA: TGTGCCAGCACCATGGGGGGGGGAGCAGATACG.

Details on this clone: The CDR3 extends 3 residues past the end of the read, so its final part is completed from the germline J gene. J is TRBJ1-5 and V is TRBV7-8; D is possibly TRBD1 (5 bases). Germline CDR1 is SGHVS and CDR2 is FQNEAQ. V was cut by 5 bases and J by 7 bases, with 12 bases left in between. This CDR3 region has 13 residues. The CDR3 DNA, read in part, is TGTGCCAGCAGCCCAGGGTGGGAGCAGCCC. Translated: CASSPGWEQP. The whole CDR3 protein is CASSPGWEQPQHF.

The sequenced part of the CDR3 DNA is TGTGCCAGCAGTTTAGGTCGCCTAGCGGGGGGCAACACAGATACG. Translation: CASSLGRLAGGNTDT. The complete CDR3 reads CASSLGRLAGGNTDTQYF. The gene calls are TRBV12-3 or TRBV12-4 and TRBJ2-3; 11 bases map to TRBD2. The read falls 3 residues short of the CDR3 end, and the missing part is taken from the germline J gene. Trimming cost V 1 base and J 2 bases; bases outside gene matches: 8. The CDR3 sequence is 18 residues long.

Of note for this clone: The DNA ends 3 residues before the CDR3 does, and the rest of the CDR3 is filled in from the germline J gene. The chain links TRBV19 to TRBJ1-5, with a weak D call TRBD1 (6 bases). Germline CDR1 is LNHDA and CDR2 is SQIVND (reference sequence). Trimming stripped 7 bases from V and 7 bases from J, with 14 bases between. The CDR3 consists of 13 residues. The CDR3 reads CASTQGRAQPQHF. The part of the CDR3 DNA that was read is TGTGCCAGTACGCAGGGGAGGGCACAGCCC.

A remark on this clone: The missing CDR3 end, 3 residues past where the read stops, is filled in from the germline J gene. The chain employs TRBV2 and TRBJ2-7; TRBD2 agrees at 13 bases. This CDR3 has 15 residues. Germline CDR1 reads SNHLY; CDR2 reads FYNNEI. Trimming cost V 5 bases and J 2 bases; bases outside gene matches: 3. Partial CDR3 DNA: TGTGCCAGCAGTTCGGGACTAGCGGGACCCTACGAG. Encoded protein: CASSSGLAGPYE. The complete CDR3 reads CASSSGLAGPYEQYF. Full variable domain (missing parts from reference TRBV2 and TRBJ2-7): EPEVTQTPSHQVTQMGQEVILRCVPISNHLYFYWYRQILGQKVEFLVSFYNNEISEKSEIFDDQFSVERPDGSNFTLKIRSTKLEDSAMYFCASSSGLAGPYEQYFGPGTRLTVT.

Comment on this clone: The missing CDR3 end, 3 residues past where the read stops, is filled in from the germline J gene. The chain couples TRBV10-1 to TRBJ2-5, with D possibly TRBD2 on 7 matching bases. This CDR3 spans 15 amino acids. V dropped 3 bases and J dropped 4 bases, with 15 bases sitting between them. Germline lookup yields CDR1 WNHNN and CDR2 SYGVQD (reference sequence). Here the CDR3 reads CASSDGGRGGETQYF. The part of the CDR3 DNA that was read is TGCGCCAGCAGTGACGGCGGGAGAGGGGGAGAGACC.

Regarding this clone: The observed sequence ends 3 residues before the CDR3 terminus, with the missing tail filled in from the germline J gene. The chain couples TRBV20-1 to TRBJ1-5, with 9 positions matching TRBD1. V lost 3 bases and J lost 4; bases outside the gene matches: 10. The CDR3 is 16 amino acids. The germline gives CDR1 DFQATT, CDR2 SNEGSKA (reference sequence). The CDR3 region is CSASSMGQGKNQPQHF. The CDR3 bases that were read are TGCAGTGCTAGTTCCATGGGACAGGGTAAAAATCAGCCC.

The CDR3 DNA, read in part, is TGTGCCAGTAGTCGGACTAGCGGGAGATACGAG. Protein product: CASSRTSGRYE. The complete CDR3 reads CASSRTSGRYEQYF. The chain joins TRBV19 to TRBJ2-7; 13 bases align to TRBD2. The CDR3 extends 3 residues past the end of the read, so its final part is completed from the germline J gene. Trimming cost V 5 bases and J 4 bases; bases outside gene matches: 2. The CDR3 sequence is 14 residues long. Germline V lookup: CDR1 LNHDA, CDR2 SQIVND (reference sequence).

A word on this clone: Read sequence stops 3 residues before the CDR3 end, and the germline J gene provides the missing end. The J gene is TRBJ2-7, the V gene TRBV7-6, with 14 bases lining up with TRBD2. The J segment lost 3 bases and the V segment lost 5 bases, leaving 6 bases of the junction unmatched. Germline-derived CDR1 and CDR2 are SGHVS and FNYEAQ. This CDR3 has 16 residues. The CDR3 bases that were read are TGTGCCAGCAGCCCCGGGACTAGCGGGGGCCTCTACGAG. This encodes CASSPGTSGGLYE. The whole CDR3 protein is CASSPGTSGGLYEQYF.

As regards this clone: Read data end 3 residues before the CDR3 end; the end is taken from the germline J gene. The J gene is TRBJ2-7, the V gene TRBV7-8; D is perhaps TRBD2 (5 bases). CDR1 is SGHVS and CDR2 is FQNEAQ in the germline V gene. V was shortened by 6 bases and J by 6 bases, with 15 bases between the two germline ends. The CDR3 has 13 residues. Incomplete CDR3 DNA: TGTGCCAGCAGTAACCCCGGCGGAGGCGAG. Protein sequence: CASSNPGGGE. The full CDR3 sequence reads CASSNPGGGEQYF.

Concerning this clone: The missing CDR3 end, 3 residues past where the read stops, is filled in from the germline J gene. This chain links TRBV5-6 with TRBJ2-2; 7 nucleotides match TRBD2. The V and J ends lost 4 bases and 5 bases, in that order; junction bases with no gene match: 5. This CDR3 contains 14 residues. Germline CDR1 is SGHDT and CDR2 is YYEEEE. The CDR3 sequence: CASSRGEYTGELFF. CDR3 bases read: TGTGCCAGCAGCCGGGGGGAGTATACCGGGGAG.

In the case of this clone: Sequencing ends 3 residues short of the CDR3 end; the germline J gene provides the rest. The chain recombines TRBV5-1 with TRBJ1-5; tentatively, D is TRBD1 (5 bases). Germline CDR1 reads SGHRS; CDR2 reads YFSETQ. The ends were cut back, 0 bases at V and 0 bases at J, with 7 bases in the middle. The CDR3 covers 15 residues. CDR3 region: CASSLGTPSNQPQHF. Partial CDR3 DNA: TGCGCCAGCAGCTTGGGGACACCTAGCAATCAGCCC.

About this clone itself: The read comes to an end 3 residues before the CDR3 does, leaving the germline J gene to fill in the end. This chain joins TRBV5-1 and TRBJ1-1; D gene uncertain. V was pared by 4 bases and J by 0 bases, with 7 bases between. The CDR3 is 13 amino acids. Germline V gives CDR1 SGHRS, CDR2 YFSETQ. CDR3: CASSRALNTEAFF. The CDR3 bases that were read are TGCGCCAGCAGCCGAGCCCTGAACACTGAA.

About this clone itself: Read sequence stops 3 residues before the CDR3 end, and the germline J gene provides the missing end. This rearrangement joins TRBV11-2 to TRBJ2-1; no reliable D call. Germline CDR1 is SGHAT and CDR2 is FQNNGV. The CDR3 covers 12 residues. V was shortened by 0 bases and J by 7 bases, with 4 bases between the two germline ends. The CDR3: CASSLERNEQFF. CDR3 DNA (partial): TGTGCCAGCAGCTTAGAGAGGAATGAG.

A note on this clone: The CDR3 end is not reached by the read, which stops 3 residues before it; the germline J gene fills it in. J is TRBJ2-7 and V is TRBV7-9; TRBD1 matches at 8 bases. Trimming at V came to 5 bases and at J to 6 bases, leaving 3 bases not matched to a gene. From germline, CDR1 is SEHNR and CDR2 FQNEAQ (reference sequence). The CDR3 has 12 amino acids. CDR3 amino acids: CASSRQGIEQYF. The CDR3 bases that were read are TGTGCCAGCAGCCGACAGGGGATCGAG.